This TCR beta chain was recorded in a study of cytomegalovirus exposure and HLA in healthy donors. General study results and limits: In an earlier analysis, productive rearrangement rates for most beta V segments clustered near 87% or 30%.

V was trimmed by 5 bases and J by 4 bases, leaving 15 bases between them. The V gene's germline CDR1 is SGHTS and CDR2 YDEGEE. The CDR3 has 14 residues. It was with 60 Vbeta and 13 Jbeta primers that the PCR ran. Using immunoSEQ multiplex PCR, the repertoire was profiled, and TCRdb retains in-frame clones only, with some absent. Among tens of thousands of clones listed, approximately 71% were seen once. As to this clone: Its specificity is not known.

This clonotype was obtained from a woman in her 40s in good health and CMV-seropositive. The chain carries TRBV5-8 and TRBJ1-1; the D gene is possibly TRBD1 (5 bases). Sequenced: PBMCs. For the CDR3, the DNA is TGTGCCAGCAGGGTGGTTGGGGGGAGCACTGAAGCTTTCTTT. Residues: CASRVVGGSTEAFF.